The 17 T cell receptor beta chains listed next were all sequenced from one sample in a study of CDR3 diversity in severe acne. In TCRdb, the PCR reads were re-called with MiXCR into one record per CDR3 protein. The table lists tens of thousands of distinct CDR3 sequences, around 53% of them singletons. The sample taken for sequencing was blood. Receptors originate from a male donor in good health, without acne.

The genes are TRBV10-3 and TRBJ1-2; TRBD1 agrees at 8 bases. Germline CDR1 ENHRY, CDR2 SYGVKD. This CDR3 has 15 amino acids. J gave up 6 bases and V 10 bases, and 16 bases lay outside the gene matches. CDR3 protein: CASSYTRTGPDGYTF. The CDR3 nucleotides are TGTGCCAGCAGCTACACCCGGACAGGGCCTGATGGCTACACCTTC.

The chain joins TRBV25-1 to TRBJ2-2; D possibly corresponds to TRBD2 (5 bases). CDR1 MGHDK and CDR2 SYGVNS come from the germline V gene. The CDR3 extends over 15 amino acids. Trimming left V 4 bases short and J 4 bases short, with 13 bases between. CDR3 loop: CASSVGELLTGELFF. The CDR3 DNA follows: TGTGCCAGCAGTGTCGGGGAGCTTCTCACCGGGGAGCTGTTTTTT.

The chain recombines TRBV11-2 with TRBJ1-1, with D uncertain. CDR1 SGHAT and CDR2 FQNNGV come from the germline V gene. V lost 3 bases and J 3 bases, leaving 8 bases between the germline ends. This CDR3 comprises 13 residues. The CDR3 DNA is TGTGCCAGCAGCTTGGACGGGTACACTGAAGCTTTCTTT. This codes for CASSLDGYTEAFF.

This clonotype appeared a few times. J is TRBJ1-3 and V is TRBV7-9; D is undetermined. Germline V gene sequence: CDR1 SEHNR, CDR2 FQNEAQ (reference sequence). This CDR3 spans 13 amino acids. Trimming removed 5 bases at V and 4 bases at J, with 9 bases between. In DNA, the CDR3 is TGTGCCAGCAGCGTGAGACCGGGAAACACCATATATTTT. Translated, it gives CASSVRPGNTIYF.

The chain employs TRBV3-1 and TRBJ2-7; 10 bases line up with TRBD2. The CDR3 runs 13 residues. Trimming took 4 bases from V and 6 from J; bases not matched to a gene: 3. Per the germline V gene, CDR1 is LGHDT and CDR2 is YNNKEL (reference sequence). CDR3: CASSPSGRGEQYF. The CDR3 coding sequence is TGTGCCAGCAGCCCTAGCGGGAGAGGCGAGCAGTACTTC.

V gene TRBV5-5 combines with J gene TRBJ2-1; D is possibly TRBD1 or TRBD2 (5 bases each). The CDR3 is 15 residues long. Between the trimmed V and J ends, which lost 4 bases and 5 bases, there was a span of 16 bases. CDR1 SGHKS and CDR2 YYEKEE come from the germline V gene (reference sequence). The CDR3 sequence: CASSGRAGTNNEQFF. The DNA for the CDR3 is TGTGCCAGCAGCGGCCGGGCAGGGACGAACAATGAGCAGTTCTTC.

This clonotype was observed a few times. V is TRBV7-2 and J is TRBJ1-1; no firm D call. Trimming left V 6 bases short and J 11 bases short, with 13 bases between. CDR1 is SGHTA and CDR2 is FQGNSA in the germline V gene. This CDR3 is 11 amino acids long. In DNA form, the CDR3 reads TGTGCCAGCAGTCTCCAGGTTCGGGCTTTCTTT. Protein product: CASSLQVRAFF.

This clonotype was counted once. The chain combines TRBV2 with TRBJ2-7; D is undetermined. The CDR3 runs to 12 residues. CDR1 and CDR2 (germline): SNHLY, FYNNEI. The V gene lost 3 bases and the J gene lost 3 bases, with 6 bases spanning the gap. This chain's CDR3 is CASSDSGYEQYF. The CDR3 coding sequence is TGTGCCAGCAGTGACTCAGGCTACGAGCAGTACTTC. The variable domain in full, with the rest retrieved from reference TRBV2 and TRBJ2-7, is EPEVTQTPSHQVTQMGQEVILRCVPISNHLYFYWYRQILGQKVEFLVSFYNNEISEKSEIFDDQFSVERPDGSNFTLKIRSTKLEDSAMYFCASSDSGYEQYFGPGTRLTVT.

The genes are TRBV4-1 and TRBJ2-2; D gene ambiguous. V lost 4 bases and J 4 bases, leaving 10 bases between the germline ends. Germline CDR1 and CDR2: MGHRA and YSYEKL. This CDR3 region has 14 residues. This chain's CDR3 is CASSPTVATGELFF. The CDR3, as DNA: TGCGCCAGCAGCCCGACGGTGGCCACCGGGGAGCTGTTTTTT.

This clonotype was seen repeatedly, ten times or more. The chain joins TRBV6-5 to TRBJ1-1, with unresolved D. Between the trimmed V and J ends, which lost 2 bases and 6 bases, there was a span of 16 bases. The germline V gene has CDR1 MNHEY and CDR2 SVGAGI. This CDR3 has 15 residues. The CDR3 is CASSYVLGVRAEAFF. The CDR3 coding sequence is TGTGCCAGCAGTTACGTCCTCGGGGTACGAGCTGAAGCTTTCTTT.

Turning to this clonotype: This could be a read error, since a much larger clone is one nucleotide away. It is likely a read error, because the conserved phenylalanine at the end of the CDR3 is missing. V and J are TRBV5-1 and TRBJ2-1; 9 bases map to TRBD2. The CDR3 runs 16 residues. Germline V lookup: CDR1 SGHRS, CDR2 YFSETQ. V was pared by 1 base and J by 6 bases, with 8 bases of the junction left unmatched. CDR3 residues: CASSLFDAGGGNEQFS. CDR3 bases: TGCGCCAGCAGCTTGTTCGATGCGGGAGGGGGCAATGAGCAGTTCTCC.

The V and J genes are TRBV24-1 and TRBJ2-5; D gene uncertain. Trimming left V 1 base short and J 3 bases short, with 11 bases between. The CDR3 length is 15 residues. Germline V gene lookup returns CDR1 KGHDR and CDR2 SFDVKD. CDR3 region: CATSDFSVGEETQYF. Written as DNA, the CDR3 is TGTGCCACCAGTGATTTTTCCGTCGGCGAAGAGACCCAGTACTTC.

This clonotype has a count of ten or more. V gene TRBV5-1 combines with J gene TRBJ2-7; maybe TRBD2 (6 bases). The CDR3 spans 14 residues. The germline V gene has CDR1 SGHRS and CDR2 YFSETQ. With 1 base removed from V and 2 bases from J, the gap between germline ends came to 10 bases. CDR3 residues: CASSLKEGPYEQYF. The CDR3 bases are TGCGCCAGCAGCTTGAAGGAGGGCCCCTACGAGCAGTACTTC.

The V and J genes are TRBV12-3 or TRBV12-4 and TRBJ1-1; 7 bases agree with TRBD1. The CDR3 contains 14 residues. Trimming removed 6 bases from V and 3 bases from J; junction bases left unmatched: 7. For the CDR3, the DNA is TGTGCCAGCAGGTGGCAGGGGGAGGACACTGAAGCTTTCTTT. It is translated as CASRWQGEDTEAFF.

V is TRBV7-2 and J is TRBJ1-2; D is undetermined. CDR1 is SGHTA and CDR2 is FQGNSA in the germline V gene. V lost 7 bases and J lost 4, with 19 bases in between. The CDR3 has 15 amino acids. The CDR3 region has the DNA TGTGCCAGCATTTCGGGGAACAGCAAGAGCTATGGCTACACCTTC. This translates into CASISGNSKSYGYTF. Filled out from reference TRBV7-2 and TRBJ1-2, the complete variable domain reads GAGVSQSPSNKVTEKGKDVELRCDPISGHTALYWYRQSLGQGLEFLIYFQGNSAPDKSGLPSDRFSAERTGGSVSTLTIQRTQQEDSAVYLCASISGNSKSYGYTFGSGTRLTVV.

The chain has TRBV9 and TRBJ2-2; no firm D call. Trimming removed 7 bases from V and 8 bases from J, with 0 bases in between. The CDR3 is 8 residues long. Germline V lookup: CDR1 SGDLS, CDR2 YYNGEE. CDR3 amino acids: CASGELFF. The CDR3 nucleotides read TGTGCCAGCGGGGAGCTGTTTTTT.

CDR3 in DNA: TGTGCCAGCAGCGCCGACTACTACGAGCAGTACTTC. Its translation is CASSADYYEQYF. The V and J genes are TRBV7-6 and TRBJ2-7; D may be TRBD2 (5 bases). Germline CDR1 reads SGHVS; CDR2 reads FNYEAQ. V was cut by 5 bases and J by 3 bases, with 8 bases left in between. The CDR3 spans 12 residues.